This T cell receptor (beta chain) derives from a study of cytomegalovirus exposure and HLA in healthy donors. On the study more broadly: Counted in an early data release were approximately 85 million unique TCRs from HLA-typed donors.

Worth noting for this clone: Its antigen is not identified.

This CDR3 comprises 15 residues. Trimming stripped 5 bases from V and 0 bases from J, with 14 bases between. Per the germline V gene, CDR1 is MDHEN and CDR2 is SYDVKM. Study outcomes and limitations: Earlier analysis found most TCR beta V segments productive about 87% or about 30% of the time.

The study ran its PCR with 60 Vbeta and 13 Jbeta primers. Profiled with immunoSEQ multiplex PCR; TCRdb holds only in-frame clones, not every one. Among fewer than 130,000 clones listed, about 90% were seen once. V usage is TRBV28 and J usage is TRBJ2-7, with a possible D match to TRBD1 (6 bases). Sequencing was done on a sample of PBMCs. The receptor's source is a man aged 35 to 55 in good health and CMV-seronegative. The CDR3 region has the DNA TGTGCCAGCAGTGAGTCCAGGGGTAGCTCCTACGAGCAGTACTTC. Amino acid sequence: CASSESRGSSYEQYF.